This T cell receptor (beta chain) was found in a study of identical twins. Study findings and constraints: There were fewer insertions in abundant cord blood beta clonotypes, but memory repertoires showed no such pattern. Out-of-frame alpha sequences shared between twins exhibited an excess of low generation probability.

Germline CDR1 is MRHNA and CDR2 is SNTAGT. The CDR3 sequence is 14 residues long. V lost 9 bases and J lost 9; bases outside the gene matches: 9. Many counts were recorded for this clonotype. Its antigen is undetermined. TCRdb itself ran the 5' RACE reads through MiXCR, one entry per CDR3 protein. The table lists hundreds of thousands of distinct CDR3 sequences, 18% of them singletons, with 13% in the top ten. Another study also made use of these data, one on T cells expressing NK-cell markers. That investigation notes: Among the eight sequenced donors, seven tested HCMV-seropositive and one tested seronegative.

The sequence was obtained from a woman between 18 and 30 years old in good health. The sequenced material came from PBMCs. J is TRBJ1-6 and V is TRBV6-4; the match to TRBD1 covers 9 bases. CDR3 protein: CASRPGQGTSPLHF. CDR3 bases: TGTGCCAGTAGACCGGGACAGGGAACTTCACCCCTCCACTTT.